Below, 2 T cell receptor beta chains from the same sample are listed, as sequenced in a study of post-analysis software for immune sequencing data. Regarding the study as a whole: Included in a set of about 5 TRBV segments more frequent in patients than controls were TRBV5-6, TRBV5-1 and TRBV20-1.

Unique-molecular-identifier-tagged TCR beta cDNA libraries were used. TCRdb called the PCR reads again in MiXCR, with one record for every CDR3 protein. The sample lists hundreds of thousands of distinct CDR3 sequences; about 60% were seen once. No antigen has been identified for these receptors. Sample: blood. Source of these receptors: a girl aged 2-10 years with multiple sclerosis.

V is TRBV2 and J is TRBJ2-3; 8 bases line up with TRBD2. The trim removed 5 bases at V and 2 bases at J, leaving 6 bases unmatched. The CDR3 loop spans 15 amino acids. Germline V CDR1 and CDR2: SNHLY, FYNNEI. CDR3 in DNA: TGTGCCAGCAGTTCTTTTAGCGGGGTCACAGATACGCAGTATTTT. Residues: CASSSFSGVTDTQYF.

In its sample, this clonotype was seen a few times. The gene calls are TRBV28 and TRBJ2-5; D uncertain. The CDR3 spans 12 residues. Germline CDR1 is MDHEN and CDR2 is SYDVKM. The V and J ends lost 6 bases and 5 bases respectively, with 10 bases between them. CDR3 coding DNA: TGTGCCAGCAGGACGCCCGGGGAGACCCAGTACTTC. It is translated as CASRTPGETQYF.